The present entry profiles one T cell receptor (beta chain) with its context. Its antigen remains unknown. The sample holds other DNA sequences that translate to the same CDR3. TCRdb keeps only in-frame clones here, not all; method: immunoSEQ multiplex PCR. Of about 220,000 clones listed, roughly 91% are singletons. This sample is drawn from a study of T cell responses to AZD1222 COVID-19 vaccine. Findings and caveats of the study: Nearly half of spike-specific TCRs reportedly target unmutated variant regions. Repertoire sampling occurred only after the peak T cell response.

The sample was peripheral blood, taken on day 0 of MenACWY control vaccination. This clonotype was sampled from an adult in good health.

The DNA of the CDR3 is TGTGCCAGCAGTTACTCGGGGGGAAACACCATATATTTT. It codes for CASSYSGGNTIYF. The chain carries TRBV6-5 and TRBJ1-3; unclear D gene. Germline loops: CDR1 MNHEY, CDR2 SVGAGI. V was pared by 0 bases and J by 4 bases, with 4 bases between. This CDR3 comprises 13 residues.